A single T cell receptor (beta chain) is shown here with its context. Its target is not known. These data belong to a study of memory CD4+ T cells and cytomegalovirus serostatus. Across the study: This sample comes from healthy Belgian adults, about nine CMV seropositive, 24 seronegative.

Libraries were prepared by immunoSEQ multiplex PCR; TCRdb keeps only in-frame clonotypes and omits some of them. The sample has tens of thousands of clones; roughly 78% are singletons. The germline V gene has CDR1 LNHDA and CDR2 SQIVND (reference sequence). The V segment lost 7 bases and the J segment 2 bases; nucleotides outside the gene matches: 11. This CDR3 has 17 residues. The sort gate was single viable CD3+CD4+CD8-CD45RO+ cells for memory CD4+ T cells. General observations from the study: Median bootstrapped AUC for CMV status was about 0.96 originally, around 0.91 US-trained.

V and J are TRBV19 and TRBJ1-5; 10 nucleotides line up with TRBD1. This TCR was sampled from an adult in good health and CMV-seronegative. What was sequenced was memory CD4+ T cells from blood. CDR3 sequence reads: CASTSPGQGLGNQPQHF. The DNA of the CDR3 is TGTGCCAGTACCTCACCGGGACAGGGGCTTGGCAATCAGCCCCAGCATTTT.